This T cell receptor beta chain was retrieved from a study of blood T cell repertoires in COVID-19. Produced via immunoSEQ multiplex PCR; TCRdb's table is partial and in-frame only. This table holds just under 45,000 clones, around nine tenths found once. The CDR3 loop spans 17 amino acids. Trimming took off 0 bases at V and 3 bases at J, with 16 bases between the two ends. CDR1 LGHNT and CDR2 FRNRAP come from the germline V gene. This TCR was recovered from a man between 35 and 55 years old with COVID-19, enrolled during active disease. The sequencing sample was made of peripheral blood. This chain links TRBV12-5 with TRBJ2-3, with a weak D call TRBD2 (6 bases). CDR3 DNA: TGTGCTAGTGGTTTGGTACTCGGGGGTGAAGGAACAGATACGCAGTATTTT. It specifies CASGLVLGGEGTDTQYF.